This record concerns one TCR beta chain sequence. These data come from a study of control samples from healthy donors and cancer patients. Data came from immunoSEQ multiplex PCR; TCRdb stores just in-frame clones and leaves some out. Among roughly 86,000 clones listed, more than 85% were seen once. This CDR3 region has 15 residues. The V gene lost 3 bases and the J gene lost 4 bases, with 12 bases spanning the gap. The germline CDR1 and CDR2 sequences are MDHEN and SYDVKM. The clonotype was recovered from a woman aged 30 to 39 in good health. The chain is built from TRBV28 and TRBJ1-4; D ambiguous. The sequenced sample consisted of blood. The CDR3 here is CASSLSAVNNEKLFF. CDR3 coding DNA: TGTGCCAGCAGTTTGTCGGCAGTAAATAATGAAAAACTGTTTTTT.